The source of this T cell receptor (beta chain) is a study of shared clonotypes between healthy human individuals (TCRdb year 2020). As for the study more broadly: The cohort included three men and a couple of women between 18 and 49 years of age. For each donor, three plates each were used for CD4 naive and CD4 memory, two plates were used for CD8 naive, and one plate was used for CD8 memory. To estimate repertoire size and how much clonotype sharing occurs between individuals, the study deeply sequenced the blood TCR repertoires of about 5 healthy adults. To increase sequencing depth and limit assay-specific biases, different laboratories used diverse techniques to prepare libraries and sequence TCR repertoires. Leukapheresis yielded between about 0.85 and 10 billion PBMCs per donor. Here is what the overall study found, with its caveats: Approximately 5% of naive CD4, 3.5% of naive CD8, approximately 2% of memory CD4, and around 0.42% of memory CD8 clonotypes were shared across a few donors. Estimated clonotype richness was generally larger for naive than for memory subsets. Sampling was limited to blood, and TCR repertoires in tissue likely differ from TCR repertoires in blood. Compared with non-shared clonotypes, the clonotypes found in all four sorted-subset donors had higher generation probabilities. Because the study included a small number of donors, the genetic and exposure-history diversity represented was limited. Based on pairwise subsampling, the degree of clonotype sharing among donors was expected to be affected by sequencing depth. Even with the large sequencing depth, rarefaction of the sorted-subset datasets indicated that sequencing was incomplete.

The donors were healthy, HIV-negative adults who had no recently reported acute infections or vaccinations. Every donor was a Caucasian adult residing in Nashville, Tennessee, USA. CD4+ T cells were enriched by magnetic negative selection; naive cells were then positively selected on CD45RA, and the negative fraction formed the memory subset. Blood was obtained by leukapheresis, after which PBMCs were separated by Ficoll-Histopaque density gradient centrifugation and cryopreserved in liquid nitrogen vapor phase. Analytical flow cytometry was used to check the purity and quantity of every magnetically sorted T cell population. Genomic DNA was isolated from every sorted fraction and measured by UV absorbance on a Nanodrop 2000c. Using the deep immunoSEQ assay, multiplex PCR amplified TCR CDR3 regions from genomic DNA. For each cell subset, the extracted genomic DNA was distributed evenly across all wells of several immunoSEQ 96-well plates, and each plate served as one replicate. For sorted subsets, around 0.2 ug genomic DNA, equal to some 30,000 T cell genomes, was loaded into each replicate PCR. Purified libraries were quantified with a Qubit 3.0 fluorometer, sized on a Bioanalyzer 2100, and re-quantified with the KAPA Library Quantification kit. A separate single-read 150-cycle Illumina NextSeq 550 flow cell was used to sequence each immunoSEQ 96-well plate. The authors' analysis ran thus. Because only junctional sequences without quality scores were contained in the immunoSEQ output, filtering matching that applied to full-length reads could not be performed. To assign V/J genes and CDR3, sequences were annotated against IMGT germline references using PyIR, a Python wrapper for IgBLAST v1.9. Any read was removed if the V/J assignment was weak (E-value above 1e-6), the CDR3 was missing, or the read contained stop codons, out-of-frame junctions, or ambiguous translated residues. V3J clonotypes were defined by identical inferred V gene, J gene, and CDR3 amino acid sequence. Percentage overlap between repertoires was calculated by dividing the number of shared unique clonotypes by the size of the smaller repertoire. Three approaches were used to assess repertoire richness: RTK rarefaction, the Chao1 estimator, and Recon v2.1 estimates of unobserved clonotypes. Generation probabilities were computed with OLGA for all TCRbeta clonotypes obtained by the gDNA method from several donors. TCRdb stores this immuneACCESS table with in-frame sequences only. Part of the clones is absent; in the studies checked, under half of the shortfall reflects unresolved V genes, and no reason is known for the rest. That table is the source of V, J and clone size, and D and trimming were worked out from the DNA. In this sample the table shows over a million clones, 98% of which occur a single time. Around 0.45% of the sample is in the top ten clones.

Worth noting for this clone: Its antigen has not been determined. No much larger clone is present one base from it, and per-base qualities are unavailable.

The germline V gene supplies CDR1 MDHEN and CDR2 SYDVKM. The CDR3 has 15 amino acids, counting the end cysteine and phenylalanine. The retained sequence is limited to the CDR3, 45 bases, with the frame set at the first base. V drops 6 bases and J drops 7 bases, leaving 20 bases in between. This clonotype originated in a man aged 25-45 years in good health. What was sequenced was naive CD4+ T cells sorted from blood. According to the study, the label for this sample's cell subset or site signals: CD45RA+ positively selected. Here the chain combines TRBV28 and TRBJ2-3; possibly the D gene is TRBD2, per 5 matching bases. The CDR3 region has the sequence CASRRTVLTRNTQYF. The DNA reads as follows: TGTGCCAGCAGACGGACTGTCCTTACGAGGAATACGCAGTATTTT. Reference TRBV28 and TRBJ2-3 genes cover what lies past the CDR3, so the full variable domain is DVKVTQSSRYLVKRTGEKVFLECVQDMDHENMFWYRQDPGLGLRLIYFSYDVKMKEKGDIPEGYSVSREKKERFSLILESASTNQTSMYLCASRRTVLTRNTQYFGPGTRLTVL.